This TCR beta chain derives from a study of blood T cell repertoires in COVID-19. In the study overall: In each case, the material was cDNA or gDNA derived from T cells, B-cell-depleted T cells, or PBMCs.

V shed 3 bases and J 5 bases; nucleotides not matched to a gene: 5. Germline V gene lookup returns CDR1 KGHDR and CDR2 SFDVKD. The CDR3 contains 16 residues. As processed by the authors: Estimation of nucleated cell counts was performed using reference gene primer amplification. The table came from immunoSEQ multiplex PCR; TCRdb's copy has only in-frame clones and leaves some out. The DNA gave D and trimming, while V, J and clone size come from that table. The sample consists of 100,000 or so clones, more than 90% of them appearing once. This receptor was identified in a man aged 18 to 30 with acute or convalescent COVID-19. The chain has TRBV24-1 and TRBJ2-1; 11 nucleotides match TRBD1. The sample was peripheral blood. For the CDR3, the DNA is TGTGCCACCAGTGATCCCGGACAGGGGGCCGACAATGAGCAGTTCTTC. Translation: CATSDPGQGADNEQFF.